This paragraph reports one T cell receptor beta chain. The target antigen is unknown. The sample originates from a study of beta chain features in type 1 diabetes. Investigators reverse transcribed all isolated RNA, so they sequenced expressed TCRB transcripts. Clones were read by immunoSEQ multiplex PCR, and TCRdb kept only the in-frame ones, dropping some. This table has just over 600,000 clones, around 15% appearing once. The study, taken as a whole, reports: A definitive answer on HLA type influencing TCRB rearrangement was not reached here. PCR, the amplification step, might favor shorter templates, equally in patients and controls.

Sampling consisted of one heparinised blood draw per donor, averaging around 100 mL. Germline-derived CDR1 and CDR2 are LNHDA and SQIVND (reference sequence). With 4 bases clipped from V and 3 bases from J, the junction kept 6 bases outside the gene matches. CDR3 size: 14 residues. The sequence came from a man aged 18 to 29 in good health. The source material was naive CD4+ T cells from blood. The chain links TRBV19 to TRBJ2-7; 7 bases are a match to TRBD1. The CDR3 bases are TGTGCCAGTAGTAGGACCCCAGGGGGCTACGAGCAGTACTTC. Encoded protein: CASSRTPGGYEQYF.